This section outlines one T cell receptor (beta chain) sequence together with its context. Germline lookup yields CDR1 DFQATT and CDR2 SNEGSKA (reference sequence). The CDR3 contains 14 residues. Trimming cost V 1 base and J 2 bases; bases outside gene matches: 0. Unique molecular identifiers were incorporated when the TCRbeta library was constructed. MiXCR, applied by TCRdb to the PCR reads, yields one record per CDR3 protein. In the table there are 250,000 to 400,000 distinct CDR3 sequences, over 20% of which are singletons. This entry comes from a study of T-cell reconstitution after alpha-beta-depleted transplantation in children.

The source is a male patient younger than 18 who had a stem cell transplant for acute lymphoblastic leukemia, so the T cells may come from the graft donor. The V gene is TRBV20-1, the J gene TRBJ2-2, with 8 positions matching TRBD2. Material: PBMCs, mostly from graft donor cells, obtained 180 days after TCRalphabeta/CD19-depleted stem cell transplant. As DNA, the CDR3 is TGCAGTGCTAGAGTAGCGGGAAACACCGGGGAGCTGTTTTTT. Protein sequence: CSARVAGNTGELFF.